The entry below gives a single T cell receptor (beta chain) sequence along with its context. What it binds is not known. The record originates from a study of shared clonotypes between healthy human individuals. Overall study context: CD4 naive and memory got three plates each, CD8 naive two, CD8 memory one.

Only in-frame clones appear in the TCRdb table, and some are missing; sequencing was by immunoSEQ multiplex PCR. This table has fewer than 3 million clones, 85% to 95% appearing once. Broader study findings: A generally larger estimated richness was seen in naive subsets than in memory subsets.

This TCR derives from a man aged 18 to 30 in good health. Some clones in this sample may be carry-over from other donors' samples. The sequencing sample was made of naive CD4+ T cells from PBMCs. Subset defined: CD45RA+ positively selected.

Here the CDR3 DNA reads TGTGCCAGCAGTCTAACAGGGAAGGCTGGAAACACCATATATTTT. Its protein product is CASSLTGKAGNTIYF. This chain joins TRBV6-5 and TRBJ1-3; D perhaps matches TRBD1 (6 bases). The ends were cut back, 5 bases at V and 2 bases at J, with 13 bases in the middle. The CDR3 spans 15 residues. CDR1 is MNHEY and CDR2 is SVGAGI in the germline V gene.